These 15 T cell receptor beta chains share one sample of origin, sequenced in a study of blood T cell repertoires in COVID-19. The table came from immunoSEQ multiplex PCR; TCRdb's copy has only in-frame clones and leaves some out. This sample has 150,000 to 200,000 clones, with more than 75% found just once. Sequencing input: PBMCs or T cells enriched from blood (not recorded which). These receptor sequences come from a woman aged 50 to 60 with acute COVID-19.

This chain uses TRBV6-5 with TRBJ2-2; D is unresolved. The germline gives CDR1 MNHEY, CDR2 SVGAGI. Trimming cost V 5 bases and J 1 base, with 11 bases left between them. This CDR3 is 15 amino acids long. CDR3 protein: CASSRQPLNTGELFF. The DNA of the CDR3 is TGTGCCAGCAGTAGACAACCTCTGAACACCGGGGAGCTGTTTTTT.

CDR3 in DNA: TGTGCCATCAGTGAAGGAGGCACTGAAGCTTTCTTT. As protein: CAISEGGTEAFF. The chain carries TRBV10-3 and TRBJ1-1; D remains ambiguous. Germline values: CDR1 ENHRY, CDR2 SYGVKD. This CDR3 region has 12 residues. Trimming left V 3 bases short and J 4 bases short, with 6 bases between.

The CDR3 region has the DNA TGTGCCAGCAGCTCGAGAAGGCCGGGACAGGGATCCTTTCCTGCCAGCTCCTATAATTCACCCCTCCACTTT. Residues: CASSSRRPGQGSFPASSYNSPLHF. V usage is TRBV7-1 and J usage is TRBJ1-6; TRBD1 matches 9 bases. TRBV7-1 is recorded as an ORF, its role being uncertain. This CDR3 has 24 residues. The J segment lost 0 bases and the V segment lost 3 bases, leaving 24 bases of the junction unmatched.

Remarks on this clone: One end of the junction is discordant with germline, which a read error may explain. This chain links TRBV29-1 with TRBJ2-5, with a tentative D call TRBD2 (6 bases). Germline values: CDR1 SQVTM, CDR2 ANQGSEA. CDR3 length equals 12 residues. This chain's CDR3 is CSVETSDGSPHF. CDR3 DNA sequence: TGCAGCGTTGAAACCAGCGACGGGAGTCCTCACTTC.

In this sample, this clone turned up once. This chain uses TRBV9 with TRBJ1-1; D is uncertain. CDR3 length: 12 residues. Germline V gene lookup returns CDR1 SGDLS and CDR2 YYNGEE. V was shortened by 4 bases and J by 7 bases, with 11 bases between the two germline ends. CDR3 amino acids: CASSTRPGEAFF. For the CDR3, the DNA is TGTGCCAGCAGCACCCGGCCGGGTGAAGCTTTCTTT.

The CDR3 DNA sequence: TGTGCCAGCAGCCCGTGGAACGGGGTCAGCTCCTATAATTCACCCCTCCACTTT. This encodes CASSPWNGVSSYNSPLHF. V usage is TRBV5-6 and J usage is TRBJ1-6; D is uncertain. This CDR3 contains 18 residues. V lost 4 bases, J lost 0 bases, and 17 bases lay in between. Germline V lookup: CDR1 SGHDT, CDR2 YYEEEE.

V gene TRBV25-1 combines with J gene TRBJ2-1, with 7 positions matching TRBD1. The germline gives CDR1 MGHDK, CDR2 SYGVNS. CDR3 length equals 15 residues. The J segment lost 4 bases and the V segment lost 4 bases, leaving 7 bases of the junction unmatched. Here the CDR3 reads CASSGDGTAYNEQFF. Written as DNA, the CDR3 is TGTGCCAGCAGTGGTGACGGGACAGCTTACAATGAGCAGTTCTTC.

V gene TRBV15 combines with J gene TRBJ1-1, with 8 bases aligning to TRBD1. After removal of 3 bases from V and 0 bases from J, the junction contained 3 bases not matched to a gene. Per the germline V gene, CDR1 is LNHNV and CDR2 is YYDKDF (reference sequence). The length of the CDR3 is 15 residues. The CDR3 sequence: CATSSQGALNTEAFF. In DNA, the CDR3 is TGTGCCACCAGCAGTCAGGGGGCACTGAACACTGAAGCTTTCTTT.

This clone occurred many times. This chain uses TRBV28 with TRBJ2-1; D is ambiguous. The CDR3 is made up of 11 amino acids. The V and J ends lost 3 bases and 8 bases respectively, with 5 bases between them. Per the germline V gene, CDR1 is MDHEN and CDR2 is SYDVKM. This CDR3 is CASSLRYEQFF. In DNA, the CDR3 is TGTGCCAGCAGTTTGAGGTATGAGCAGTTCTTC.

The CDR3 sequence: CASSLLNRGIVNTEAFF. The CDR3 bases are TGTGCCAGCAGCTTGCTTAACAGGGGTATCGTGAACACTGAAGCTTTCTTT. V gene TRBV5-6 combines with J gene TRBJ1-1, with 7 bases identical to TRBD1. The trim removed 1 base at V and 0 bases at J, leaving 9 bases unmatched. There are 17 residues in the CDR3. Germline V CDR1 and CDR2: SGHDT, YYEEEE.

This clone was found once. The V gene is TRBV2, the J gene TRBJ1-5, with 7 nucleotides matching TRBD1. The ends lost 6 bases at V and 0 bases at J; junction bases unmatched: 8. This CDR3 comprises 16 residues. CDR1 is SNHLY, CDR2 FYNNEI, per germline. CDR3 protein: CASRGGQVYSNQPQHF. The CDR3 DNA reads TGTGCCAGCAGGGGAGGACAGGTCTATAGCAATCAGCCCCAGCATTTT. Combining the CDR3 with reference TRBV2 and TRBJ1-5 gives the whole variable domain EPEVTQTPSHQVTQMGQEVILRCVPISNHLYFYWYRQILGQKVEFLVSFYNNEISEKSEIFDDQFSVERPDGSNFTLKIRSTKLEDSAMYFCASRGGQVYSNQPQHFGDGTRLSIL.

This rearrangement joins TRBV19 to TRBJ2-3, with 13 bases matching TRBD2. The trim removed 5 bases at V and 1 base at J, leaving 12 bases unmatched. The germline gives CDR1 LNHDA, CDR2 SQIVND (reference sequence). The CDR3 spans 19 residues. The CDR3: CASSRGLAGANRRTDTQYF. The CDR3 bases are TGTGCCAGTAGTCGTGGACTAGCGGGGGCCAATAGACGCACAGATACGCAGTATTTT.

CDR3 sequence: CASSHPSGGAETQYF. The CDR3 bases are TGTGCCAGCAGCCACCCTAGCGGGGGCGCCGAGACCCAGTACTTC. The V call is TRBV4-2, the J call TRBJ2-5; TRBD2 aligns across 10 bases. The junction had 6 bases not matched to a gene; V was cut back by 3 bases and J by 5 bases. Germline loops: CDR1 LGHNA, CDR2 YNFKEQ. The CDR3 covers 15 residues.

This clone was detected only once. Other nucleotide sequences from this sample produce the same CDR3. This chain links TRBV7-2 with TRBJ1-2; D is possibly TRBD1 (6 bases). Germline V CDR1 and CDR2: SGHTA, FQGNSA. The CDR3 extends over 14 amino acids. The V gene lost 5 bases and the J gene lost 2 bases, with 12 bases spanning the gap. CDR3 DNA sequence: TGTGCCAGCAGCCCGGACAGAGGAAACTATGGCTACACCTTC. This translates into CASSPDRGNYGYTF.

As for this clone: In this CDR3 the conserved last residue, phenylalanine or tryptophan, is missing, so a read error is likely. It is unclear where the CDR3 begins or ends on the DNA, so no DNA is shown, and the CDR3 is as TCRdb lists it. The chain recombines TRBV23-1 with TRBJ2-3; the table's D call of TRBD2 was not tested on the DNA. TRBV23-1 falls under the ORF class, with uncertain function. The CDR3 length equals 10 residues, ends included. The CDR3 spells CASSQSGEVV.